The table lists the clone carrying this T cell receptor (beta chain) with many counts. Its matching antigen is unknown. TCRdb recomputed calls from the RACE reads with MiXCR, one row per CDR3 protein. The sample has approximately 97,000 distinct CDR3 sequences; less than 35% are singletons. The sample originates from a study of human T cells and chemical hapten exposure. Overall study: An area of 2 cm by 2 cm on upper inner arm skin received 2% DPC for sensitization. Yields of TCR per sample differed, chiefly owing to small differences in pooled library volume.

As to time point: patch test 3, about 24 weeks after DPC sensitization. The treatment is: therapeutic diphenylcyclopropenone sensitization with weekly scalp DPC. Study-wide results and limits: A positive correlation with patch test score was found for PT1 expanded TCR counts.

The TCR was taken from a man aged 40-50 years with alopecia areata. Some clones in this sample may be carry-over from other donors' samples. Specimen: whole blood, collected in connection with sensitization to the hapten diphenylcyclopropenone (DPC).

DNA for the CDR3: TGTGCCAGCAGCTTGAGGTCAGGGCCCGTCCATGAGCAGTTCTTC. Encoded protein: CASSLRSGPVHEQFF. The chain is built from TRBV5-5 and TRBJ2-1; tentative D call: TRBD1 (5 bases). CDR1 is SGHKS, CDR2 YYEKEE, per germline (reference sequence). The CDR3 has 15 residues. V was pared by 1 base and J by 8 bases, with 16 bases between.